Following are 21 T cell receptor beta chains from one sample sequenced in a study of T cell changes during pregnancy in multiple sclerosis. Here immunoSEQ multiplex PCR was the method, and the copy in TCRdb shows in-frame clones only, minus some. The table lists about 57,000 clones, 93% of them singletons. Sequenced here: peripheral blood, sampled after pregnancy. All receptors derive from a female donor with multiple sclerosis, enrolled in a pregnancy study.

The chain couples TRBV27 to TRBJ2-1, with 9 bases identical to TRBD2. Trimming removed 6 bases from V and 9 bases from J; junction bases left unmatched: 6. Looked up from germline, CDR1 is MNHEY and CDR2 is SMNVEV (reference sequence). The CDR3 contains 13 residues. The CDR3 DNA reads as TGTGCCAGCAGGGTGGGACTAGCAGGTGAGCAGTTCTTC. Its translation: CASRVGLAGEQFF.

V is TRBV7-9 and J is TRBJ2-7, with 8 positions matching TRBD1. V was pared by 3 bases and J by 2 bases, with 3 bases of the junction left unmatched. In germline, CDR1 is SEHNR, CDR2 FQNEAQ (reference sequence). The CDR3 runs 14 residues. The CDR3 DNA sequence: TGTGCCAGCAGCTTCCAGGGGGCTACCTACGAGCAGTACTTC. Its protein is CASSFQGATYEQYF.

V and J are TRBV7-9 and TRBJ2-1, with 9 bases fitting TRBD1. Losses at the gene ends were 3 bases for V and 0 bases for J; bases not matched to a gene: 6. In germline, CDR1 is SEHNR, CDR2 FQNEAQ (reference sequence). CDR3 length equals 17 residues. The CDR3: CASSLGQGPSSYNEQFF. The CDR3 DNA reads TGTGCCAGCAGCTTGGGACAGGGACCTAGCTCCTACAATGAGCAGTTCTTC.

The genes are TRBV30 and TRBJ1-2; 8 bases are shared with TRBD1. Germline CDR1 GTSNPN, CDR2 SVGIG (reference sequence). The CDR3 extends over 18 amino acids. With 3 bases clipped from V and 8 bases from J, the junction kept 23 bases outside the gene matches. CDR3 in DNA: TGTGCCTGGAGCCAATTAGATCCCTTTACAGGGGGGGCGCTAGGCTACACCTTC. Its translation is CAWSQLDPFTGGALGYTF.

V gene TRBV4-3 combines with J gene TRBJ2-7; TRBD1 matches at 7 bases. The CDR3 spans 14 residues. CDR1 LGHNA and CDR2 YSLEER come from the germline V gene. The ends lost 0 bases at V and 3 bases at J; junction bases unmatched: 2. The CDR3 nucleotides read TGCGCCAGCAGCCAAGATCGACAGGGCTACGAGCAGTACTTC. Encoded protein: CASSQDRQGYEQYF.

The chain recombines TRBV5-1 with TRBJ2-1; maybe TRBD2 (6 bases). CDR1 is SGHRS and CDR2 is YFSETQ in the germline V gene. This CDR3 is built from 15 residues. V was clipped by 3 bases and J by 0 bases, with 10 bases between them. The CDR3 sequence is CASSYRGSSYNEQFF. CDR3 DNA sequence: TGCGCCAGCAGCTACCGGGGGAGCTCCTACAATGAGCAGTTCTTC. Supplemented by reference TRBV5-1 and TRBJ2-1, the full variable domain reads KAGVTQTPRYLIKTRGQQVTLSCSPISGHRSVSWYQQTPGQGLQFLFEYFSETQRNKGNFPGRFSGRQFSNSRSEMNVSTLELGDSALYLCASSYRGSSYNEQFFGPGTRLTVL.

The chain has TRBV7-8 and TRBJ2-5, with 9 bases identical to TRBD1. The CDR3 length is 17 residues. The trim removed 4 bases at V and 4 bases at J, leaving 13 bases unmatched. The germline V gene encodes CDR1 SGHVS and CDR2 FQNEAQ. CDR3 DNA: TGTGCCAGCAGCTCCGTTGAACCGGGACAGGGTGGAGAGACCCAGTACTTC. Amino acid sequence: CASSSVEPGQGGETQYF.

The V and J genes are TRBV9 and TRBJ2-1; D might be TRBD1 (6 bases). Germline V lookup: CDR1 SGDLS, CDR2 YYNGEE. This CDR3 contains 14 residues. V was shortened by 0 bases and J by 7 bases, with 11 bases between the two germline ends. CDR3 nucleotides: TGTGCCAGCAGCGTAGCACAGGGTCCGAATGAGCAGTTCTTC. Encoded protein: CASSVAQGPNEQFF.

The chain is built from TRBV19 and TRBJ2-5; 10 bases align to TRBD2. This CDR3 is 18 amino acids long. V was clipped by 2 bases and J by 5 bases; unmatched bases: 14. Looked up from germline, CDR1 is LNHDA and CDR2 is SQIVND (reference sequence). CDR3 sequence (DNA): TGTGCCAGTAGTATACTGGCCGGTCTAGCGGGAGCTGTGGAGACCCAGTACTTC. Protein product: CASSILAGLAGAVETQYF.

The CDR3 here is CASSQDRLAGLETQYF. The CDR3 nucleotides read TGCGCCAGCAGCCAAGACCGACTAGCGGGTTTGGAGACCCAGTACTTC. This rearrangement joins TRBV4-3 to TRBJ2-5; TRBD2 aligns across 10 bases. This CDR3 has 16 amino acids. Per germline, CDR1 LGHNA and CDR2 YSLEER. V lost 0 bases to trimming and J lost 5 bases; unmatched junction nucleotides: 6.

The chain has TRBV7-9 and TRBJ2-7; D is possibly TRBD2 (6 bases). Trimming cost V 7 bases and J 2 bases, with 15 bases left between them. Germline V gene sequence: CDR1 SEHNR, CDR2 FQNEAQ (reference sequence). This CDR3 spans 14 amino acids. In DNA, the CDR3 is TGTGCCAGCACCGGGCTAGCGAGAACCTACGAGCAGTACTTC. The encoded protein is CASTGLARTYEQYF. Together with reference TRBV7-9 and TRBJ2-7, the CDR3 gives the full variable domain: DTGVSQNPRHKITKRGQNVTFRCDPISEHNRLYWYRQTLGQGPEFLTYFQNEAQLEKSRLLSDRFSAERPKGSFSTLEIQRTEQGDSAMYLCASTGLARTYEQYFGPGTRLTVT.

The chain combines TRBV5-1 with TRBJ2-1, with 12 bases that match TRBD2. Trimming removed 4 bases from V and 5 bases from J; junction bases left unmatched: 10. Per germline, CDR1 SGHRS and CDR2 YFSETQ. This CDR3 is built from 17 residues. The DNA for the CDR3 is TGCGCCAGCAGCGCAACTCCCCTAGCGGGAGGGAACAATGAGCAGTTCTTC. Its translation is CASSATPLAGGNNEQFF. The full variable domain, completed using reference TRBV5-1 and TRBJ2-1, is KAGVTQTPRYLIKTRGQQVTLSCSPISGHRSVSWYQQTPGQGLQFLFEYFSETQRNKGNFPGRFSGRQFSNSRSEMNVSTLELGDSALYLCASSATPLAGGNNEQFFGPGTRLTVL.

Here the CDR3 DNA reads TGTGCCAGCAGTTTGGCGGGACTAGCGGGAGGTATTTCCGGGGAGCTGTTTTTT. Translated: CASSLAGLAGGISGELFF. The chain has TRBV27 and TRBJ2-2; TRBD2 matches 15 bases. Germline-derived CDR1 and CDR2 are MNHEY and SMNVEV (reference sequence). The CDR3 has 18 residues. V shed 3 bases and J 6 bases; nucleotides not matched to a gene: 8.

This CDR3 is CASSRGLAGVEETQYF. CDR3 DNA sequence: TGTGCCAGCAGCCGGGGACTAGCGGGAGTAGAGGAGACCCAGTACTTC. This chain connects TRBV5-4 to TRBJ2-5, with 14 bases fitting TRBD2. This CDR3 is built from 16 residues. Germline V gene data show CDR1 as SGHNT and CDR2 as YYREEE (reference sequence). V gave up 4 bases and J gave up 5 bases; unmatched junction bases: 7.

This clone was counted once. The CDR3 nucleotides read TGTGCCTGGAGTGACCGGGACAGGACATACTACGAGCAGTACTTC. Its translation is CAWSDRDRTYYEQYF. The chain employs TRBV30 and TRBJ2-7, with 8 bases matching TRBD1. The CDR3 length is 15 residues. The germline gives CDR1 GTSNPN, CDR2 SVGIG (reference sequence). V dropped 1 base and J dropped 3; count of bases not matched to a gene: 8.

The chain couples TRBV5-1 to TRBJ1-4; 10 nucleotides match TRBD1. CDR1 and CDR2 from the germline V gene are SGHRS and YFSETQ. CDR3 length: 14 residues. J was trimmed by 7 bases and V by 4 bases; bases with no gene match: 4. The CDR3 DNA follows: TGCGCCAGCAGCCCGGGACAGGGGACTGAAAAACTGTTTTTT. Translated: CASSPGQGTEKLFF.

The chain has TRBV15 and TRBJ1-2, with 7 bases fitting TRBD1. The CDR3 has 16 amino acids. Germline V gene lookup returns CDR1 LNHNV and CDR2 YYDKDF (reference sequence). V dropped 0 bases and J dropped 0; count of bases not matched to a gene: 4. CDR3 DNA sequence: TGTGCCACCAGCAGAGAATCACAGGGGACTAACTATGGCTACACCTTC. This gives the protein CATSRESQGTNYGYTF.

The genes are TRBV7-9 and TRBJ1-1, with D possibly being TRBD1 (5 bases). Germline CDR1 reads SEHNR; CDR2 reads FQNEAQ (reference sequence). This CDR3 has 13 amino acids. V was pared by 5 bases and J by 7 bases, with 14 bases between. CDR3 DNA sequence: TGTGCCAGCAGCCCTCCTGGGGGACTTGAAGCTTTCTTT. This codes for CASSPPGGLEAFF.

This rearrangement joins TRBV27 to TRBJ2-7; TRBD1 is a possible D gene (6 bases). Trimming removed 4 bases at V and 1 base at J, with 11 bases between. The CDR3 totals 14 residues. Per germline, CDR1 MNHEY and CDR2 SMNVEV (reference sequence). CDR3 sequence: CASSSRTASYEQYF. The CDR3 DNA sequence: TGTGCCAGCAGTTCAAGGACAGCTTCCTACGAGCAGTACTTC.

This rearrangement joins TRBV19 to TRBJ2-4; TRBD1 is a possible D gene (6 bases). The germline gives CDR1 LNHDA, CDR2 SQIVND (reference sequence). Trimming took 5 bases from V and 0 from J, leaving 14 bases between them. CDR3 length: 16 amino acids. The CDR3 reads CASSSGQSVAKNIQYF. The DNA for the CDR3 is TGTGCCAGTAGTTCAGGACAGTCAGTAGCCAAAAACATTCAGTACTTC. The entire variable domain, with the rest obtained from reference TRBV19 and TRBJ2-4, is as follows: DGGITQSPKYLFRKEGQNVTLSCEQNLNHDAMYWYRQDPGQGLRLIYYSQIVNDFQKGDIAEGYSVSREKKESFPLTVTSAQKNPTAFYLCASSSGQSVAKNIQYFGAGTRLSVL.

The V gene is TRBV18, the J gene TRBJ1-2; TRBD1 is a possible D gene (6 bases). The germline V and J ends were trimmed by 2 bases and 0 bases, with 10 bases remaining between them. The CDR3 is 15 amino acids. Germline loops: CDR1 KGHSH, CDR2 LQKENI. CDR3 DNA sequence: TGTGCCAGCTCACCATCAGGGGAAGCTAACTATGGCTACACCTTC. It codes for CASSPSGEANYGYTF.